These T cell receptor beta chains were read from a single sample in a study of blood T cell repertoires in COVID-19. The table came from immunoSEQ multiplex PCR; TCRdb's copy has only in-frame clones and leaves some out. This table holds approximately 47,000 clones, more than 70% found once. The specimen was peripheral blood. The receptor source for this set is a woman in her sixties with acute or convalescent COVID-19. The CDR3 runs from the conserved cysteine through the conserved F or W. The order of the fields is D gene, V gene, clone size, J gene, CDR3 length, CDR3 protein, CDR3 DNA. D genes are given only for firm matches. Rows give clone size only sometimes, using once, few, many, or a class for an expanded clone.

d_call: .
v_call: TRBV20-1
clone_size: .
j_call: TRBJ2-5
cdr3_length: 11
cdr3_aa: CSAYFQETQYF
cdr3_nt: TGCAGTGCTTATTTCCAAGAGACCCAGTACTTC

d_call: .
v_call: TRBV6-2/TRBV6-3
clone_size: .
j_call: TRBJ2-7
cdr3_length: 14
cdr3_aa: CASSYGTNVYEQYF
cdr3_nt: TGTGCCAGCAGTTACGGGACAAATGTCTACGAGCAGTACTTC

d_call: TRBD2
v_call: TRBV7-9
clone_size: once
j_call: TRBJ2-2
cdr3_length: 15
cdr3_aa: CASSFGGGFTGELFF
cdr3_nt: TGTGCCAGCAGCTTCGGCGGGGGTTTCACCGGGGAGCTGTTTTTT

d_call: .
v_call: TRBV30
clone_size: .
j_call: TRBJ2-7
cdr3_length: 11
cdr3_aa: CAYGQIQGQYF
cdr3_nt: TGTGCCTACGGACAGATCCAGGGGCAGTACTTC

d_call: TRBD1
v_call: TRBV7-6
clone_size: .
j_call: TRBJ1-1
cdr3_length: 15
cdr3_aa: CASSLGQGGYTEAFF
cdr3_nt: TGTGCCAGCAGCTTAGGACAGGGGGGCTACACTGAAGCTTTCTTT

d_call: .
v_call: TRBV30
clone_size: .
j_call: TRBJ2-6
cdr3_length: 15
cdr3_aa: CAWSFGSAGANVLTF
cdr3_nt: TGTGCCTGGAGTTTCGGGAGTGCTGGGGCCAACGTCCTGACTTTC

d_call: TRBD2
v_call: TRBV9
clone_size: .
j_call: TRBJ2-2
cdr3_length: 16
cdr3_aa: CASSVVAGPNTGELFF
cdr3_nt: TGTGCCAGCAGCGTAGTAGCGGGGCCGAACACCGGGGAGCTGTTTTTT

d_call: TRBD2
v_call: TRBV15
clone_size: .
j_call: TRBJ2-7
cdr3_length: 16
cdr3_aa: CATSGKVRGLTYEQYF
cdr3_nt: TGTGCCACCAGCGGGAAGGTTAGGGGACTAACATACGAGCAGTACTTC

d_call: .
v_call: TRBV4-2
clone_size: .
j_call: TRBJ1-2
cdr3_length: 16
cdr3_aa: CASSQIRVAYPYGYTF
cdr3_nt: TGTGCCAGCAGCCAGATCCGGGTGGCTTACCCTTATGGCTACACCTTC

d_call: TRBD1
v_call: TRBV7-2
clone_size: .
j_call: TRBJ1-6
cdr3_length: 17
cdr3_aa: CASSFLTPGQGGSPLHF
cdr3_nt: TGTGCCAGCAGCTTCCTGACTCCGGGACAGGGTGGTTCACCCCTCCACTTT